Listed here are 16 T cell receptor beta chains from one sample, sequenced in a study of T cell responses to AZD1222 COVID-19 vaccine. Produced via immunoSEQ multiplex PCR; TCRdb's table is partial and in-frame only. The table has approximately 200,000 clones, 80% to 95% seen once. The specimen was peripheral blood, collected 28 days after the second AZD1222 dose. These receptors were obtained from an adult who received the AZD1222 COVID-19 vaccine.

The rearrangement joins TRBV18 to TRBJ1-3; a weak D match, TRBD1 (5 bases). The germline V and J ends were trimmed by 2 bases and 2 bases, with 10 bases remaining between them. Per germline, CDR1 KGHSH and CDR2 LQKENI. The CDR3 extends over 15 amino acids. The CDR3 nucleotides read TGTGCCAGCTCACCAAGTGTGGGGCCTGGAAACACCATATATTTT. Encoded protein: CASSPSVGPGNTIYF.

This rearrangement joins TRBV3-1 (or the pseudogene TRBV3-2) to TRBJ1-6; D call uncertain. CDR3 length: 14 residues. The V gene's germline CDR1 is LGHDT and CDR2 YNNKEL (reference sequence). The V and J ends lost 4 bases and 9 bases respectively, with 13 bases between them. The CDR3 protein is CASSLDRGISPLHF. The CDR3 nucleotides are TGTGCCAGCAGCCTGGACCGTGGGATTTCACCCCTCCACTTT.

This clone was seen only once. CDR3 loop: CASSGTPASYNEQFF. The CDR3 DNA reads as TGTGCCAGCAGTGGGACCCCAGCCTCCTACAATGAGCAGTTCTTC. The rearrangement uses TRBV27 and TRBJ2-1; tentatively, D is TRBD1 or TRBD2 (5 bases each). The CDR3 runs 15 residues. Between the trimmed V and J ends, which lost 5 bases and 0 bases, there was a span of 11 bases. CDR1 is MNHEY and CDR2 is SMNVEV in the germline V gene (reference sequence).

CDR3 region: CASSLASYSYNSPLHF. The CDR3 nucleotides are TGTGCCAGCAGCTTGGCCAGCTACTCCTATAATTCACCCCTCCACTTT. The chain has TRBV5-8 and TRBJ1-6; D is unresolved. The CDR3 has 16 amino acids. Trimming took 0 bases from V and 0 from J, leaving 7 bases between them. Germline lookup yields CDR1 SGHTS and CDR2 YDEGEE.

In this sample, this clone turned up once. This rearrangement joins TRBV5-1 to TRBJ1-2, with 11 nucleotides matching TRBD1. This CDR3 has 16 residues. Germline assignment: CDR1 SGHRS and CDR2 YFSETQ. V was pared by 0 bases and J by 3 bases, with 4 bases of the junction left unmatched. The CDR3 nucleotides read TGCGCCAGCAGCTTGGCGGGACAGGGGGGATACTATGGCTACACCTTC. This encodes CASSLAGQGGYYGYTF.

The chain recombines TRBV11-1 with TRBJ2-7, with unresolved D. Trimming took 5 bases from V and 1 from J, leaving 6 bases between them. CDR1 and CDR2 from the germline V gene are SGHAT and FQDESV (reference sequence). The CDR3 sequence is 12 residues long. CDR3 nucleotide sequence: TGTGCCAGCAGCAGATTATCCTACGAGCAGTACTTC. As protein: CASSRLSYEQYF.

This sequence joins TRBV27 and TRBJ2-3; 10 bases agree with TRBD2. The CDR3 contains 15 residues. CDR1 and CDR2 (germline): MNHEY, SMNVEV (reference sequence). V trimming: 6 bases; J trimming: 4 bases; junction bases outside the gene matches: 7. CDR3 residues: CASRSAGGPPDTQYF. The DNA of the CDR3 is TGTGCCAGCAGGTCAGCGGGAGGGCCCCCAGATACGCAGTATTTT.

The chain uses TRBV9 and TRBJ2-5, with D hard to call. The CDR3 is 14 residues long. Germline V lookup: CDR1 SGDLS, CDR2 YYNGEE. Trimming stripped 0 bases from V and 4 bases from J, with 10 bases between. CDR3 protein: CASSVEVTRETQYF. CDR3 nucleotides: TGTGCCAGCAGCGTAGAAGTAACCCGAGAGACCCAGTACTTC.

J is TRBJ1-2 and V is TRBV30; D ambiguous. V was pared by 6 bases and J by 7 bases, with 18 bases between. This CDR3 has 13 residues. Germline V CDR1 and CDR2: GTSNPN, SVGIG (reference sequence). For the CDR3, the DNA is TGTGCCTGTCTCCGCGGGGTACGGAGTGGCTACACCTTC. It codes for CACLRGVRSGYTF.

J is TRBJ2-3 and V is TRBV29-1; no reliable D call. Germline values: CDR1 SQVTM, CDR2 ANQGSEA. The V gene lost 7 bases and the J gene lost 1 base, with 15 bases spanning the gap. The length of the CDR3 is 14 residues. The CDR3 DNA reads as TGCAGCGCACCCTTTGGGGAAGGCACAGATACGCAGTATTTT. It yields the protein CSAPFGEGTDTQYF.

This clone was observed at least ten times. The chain employs TRBV3-1 (or the pseudogene TRBV3-2) and TRBJ2-5, with unresolved D. V was clipped by 3 bases and J by 2 bases, with 16 bases between them. Germline V gene sequence: CDR1 LGHDT, CDR2 YNNKEL (reference sequence). The CDR3 loop spans 16 amino acids. CDR3 loop: CASSHPRVMGQETQYF. DNA of the CDR3: TGTGCCAGCAGCCATCCCCGTGTGATGGGGCAAGAGACCCAGTACTTC.

This rearrangement joins TRBV6-5 to TRBJ1-4, with D perhaps matching TRBD1 (6 bases). Germline V gene data show CDR1 as MNHEY and CDR2 as SVGAGI. V was cut by 6 bases and J by 4 bases, with 12 bases left in between. This CDR3 has 14 amino acids. The CDR3: CASRGGQFNEKLFF. CDR3 DNA: TGTGCCAGCAGAGGAGGACAGTTTAATGAAAAACTGTTTTTT.

This clone was counted once. V and J are TRBV14 and TRBJ1-3; D is uncertain. Germline V gene lookup returns CDR1 SGHDN and CDR2 FVKESK. V was clipped by 5 bases and J by 1 base, with 12 bases between them. This CDR3 contains 15 residues. This CDR3 is CASSLRVRSGNTIYF. CDR3 coding DNA: TGTGCCAGCAGCTTACGGGTAAGGTCTGGAAACACCATATATTTT.

This clone was observed a single time. V usage is TRBV5-8 and J usage is TRBJ2-1; TRBD2 is a possible D gene (6 bases). CDR3 length equals 15 residues. V lost 6 bases and J lost 5, with 18 bases in between. Germline assignment: CDR1 SGHTS and CDR2 YDEGEE. CDR3 region: CASNQDRRANNEQFF. The CDR3 DNA is TGTGCCAGCAACCAGGATCGGAGGGCCAACAATGAGCAGTTCTTC.

V usage is TRBV6-2 or TRBV6-3 and J usage is TRBJ2-7; 12 bases agree with TRBD1. In germline, CDR1 is MNHEY, CDR2 SVGEGT. The junction had 9 bases not matched to a gene; V was cut back by 0 bases and J by 12 bases. This CDR3 contains 15 residues. The CDR3 DNA reads as TGTGCCAGCAGTTACTCGCTGGGACAGGGGGCCGGGGCGTACTTC. The encoded protein is CASSYSLGQGAGAYF.

The genes are TRBV5-1 and TRBJ2-4; maybe TRBD1 (6 bases). This CDR3 has 19 amino acids. Trimming stripped 0 bases from V and 0 bases from J, with 19 bases between. Germline CDR1 is SGHRS and CDR2 is YFSETQ. This chain's CDR3 is CASSLEPRDTTLAKNIQYF. CDR3 bases: TGCGCCAGCAGCTTGGAACCCCGGGACACAACCTTAGCCAAAAACATTCAGTACTTC.